The 4 T cell receptor beta chains reported below all come from one sample, sequenced in a study of blood T cell repertoires in COVID-19. Produced via immunoSEQ multiplex PCR; TCRdb's table is partial and in-frame only. The sample includes 60,000 or so clones, approximately 85% seen only once; the top ten take about 17%. Sequences were obtained from peripheral blood. All receptors come from a human donor in a cohort sampled during active COVID-19.

The gene calls are TRBV18 and TRBJ2-5; D is uncertain. Trimming took 3 bases from V and 5 from J, leaving 7 bases between them. The CDR3 runs 12 residues. CDR1 is KGHSH, CDR2 LQKENI, per germline. The CDR3 reads CASSPLVETQYF. DNA for the CDR3: TGTGCCAGCTCACCCCTTGTGGAGACCCAGTACTTC.

This chain joins TRBV18 and TRBJ1-1; TRBD1 is a possible D gene (6 bases). The CDR3 is 15 residues long. Germline V lookup: CDR1 KGHSH, CDR2 LQKENI. The V end lost 2 bases, the J end lost 8 bases, and 18 bases lay between the germline ends. This chain's CDR3 is CASSPMTGRSSEAFF. CDR3 coding DNA: TGTGCCAGCTCACCAATGACAGGTCGATCGTCGGAAGCTTTCTTT.

The chain carries TRBV7-9 and TRBJ2-5; D may be TRBD1 (6 bases). CDR3 size: 14 residues. V was shortened by 7 bases and J by 2 bases, with 14 bases between the two germline ends. Germline V gives CDR1 SEHNR, CDR2 FQNEAQ (reference sequence). CDR3 in DNA: TGTGCCAGCACCCACCCCCAGGGGCAAGAGACCCAGTACTTC. It is translated as CASTHPQGQETQYF.

The J gene is TRBJ2-1, the V gene TRBV18; 12 positions agree with TRBD2. Germline-derived CDR1 and CDR2 are KGHSH and LQKENI. V shed 3 bases, J shed 8 bases, and the junction held 5 bases outside the gene matches. This CDR3 contains 15 residues. CDR3 in DNA: TGTGCCAGCTCACCGTCCGCTAGCGGGGGGGATGAGCAGTTCTTC. It encodes CASSPSASGGDEQFF.